What follows are 23 T cell receptor beta chains derived from one specimen sequenced in a study of monozygotic twins with inflammatory bowel disease. No DNA is given; TCRdb re-called the 5' RACE reads and lists each CDR3 protein once. Across about 140,000 distinct CDR3 sequences, the top ten clones capture roughly 1.2% of the sample. Sequencing was carried out using blood. These receptors were taken from a human donor with ulcerative colitis or Crohn's disease, or a healthy co-twin of an affected twin (not recorded which).

The chain is built from TRBV28 and TRBJ2-7; TCRdb designates TRBD1, a call that cannot be tested without DNA. The germline gives CDR1 MDHEN, CDR2 SYDVKM. This CDR3 has 14 amino acids. CDR3 residues: CASSLAGTAREQYF.

The chain's CDR3 is CASSLRTEETQYF. The V gene is TRBV27, the J gene TRBJ2-5; the D call of TRBD1 rests on TCRdb alone, since no DNA is present to check it. The CDR3 totals 13 residues. Per germline, CDR1 MNHEY and CDR2 SMNVEV (reference sequence).

The chain combines TRBV28 with TRBJ1-5; no DNA is available, so the TRBD1 call from TCRdb remains unchecked. Germline CDR1 is MDHEN and CDR2 is SYDVKM. The CDR3 contains 17 residues. The CDR3 reads CASSFNPRLGGDQPQHF.

The genes are TRBV5-1 and TRBJ2-5. This CDR3 has 11 residues. Germline assignment: CDR1 SGHRS and CDR2 YFSETQ. The CDR3 protein is CASRSLETQYF. Full variable domain (missing parts from reference TRBV5-1 and TRBJ2-5): KAGVTQTPRYLIKTRGQQVTLSCSPISGHRSVSWYQQTPGQGLQFLFEYFSETQRNKGNFPGRFSGRQFSNSRSEMNVSTLELGDSALYLCASRSLETQYFGPGTRLLVL.

The chain has TRBV4-3 and TRBJ2-5; the TRBD1 assignment by TCRdb is unverifiable without DNA. The CDR3 spans 17 residues. The germline V gene has CDR1 LGHNA and CDR2 YSLEER. CDR3 protein: CASSQDPGPGGQETQYF.

The chain recombines TRBV12-3 or TRBV12-4 with TRBJ2-5; no DNA is available, so the TRBD1 call from TCRdb remains unchecked. The CDR3 consists of 13 residues. CDR3 sequence reads: CASSLGQQETQYF.

CDR3 sequence: CSARDEGRREKLFF. The rearrangement links TRBV20-1 to TRBJ1-4. Germline CDR1 DFQATT, CDR2 SNEGSKA (reference sequence). The CDR3 spans 14 residues.

The chain combines TRBV7-2 with TRBJ2-2. Germline assignment: CDR1 SGHTA and CDR2 FQGNSA. The CDR3 is 15 residues long. CDR3 loop: CASSLVAPNTGELFF. Full variable domain (rest looked up from reference TRBV7-2 and TRBJ2-2): GAGVSQSPSNKVTEKGKDVELRCDPISGHTALYWYRQSLGQGLEFLIYFQGNSAPDKSGLPSDRFSAERTGGSVSTLTIQRTQQEDSAVYLCASSLVAPNTGELFFGEGSRLTVL.

This chain uses TRBV5-1 with TRBJ2-3; absent DNA, TCRdb's TRBD2 call cannot be checked. The V gene's germline CDR1 is SGHRS and CDR2 YFSETQ. CDR3 length equals 15 residues. The CDR3 reads CASDTGGSLTDTQYF.

The chain employs TRBV28 and TRBJ1-5. Germline V CDR1 and CDR2: MDHEN, SYDVKM. This CDR3 comprises 14 residues. CDR3 region: CASTFTRRNQPQHF.

The chain uses TRBV7-9 and TRBJ2-5; without DNA, the TCRdb call of TRBD2 cannot be checked. CDR3 length: 17 amino acids. Germline V CDR1 and CDR2: SEHNR, FQNEAQ (reference sequence). The CDR3 spells CASSLAFGQMREETQYF. Full variable domain (outside the CDR3, taken from reference TRBV7-9 and TRBJ2-5): DTGVSQNPRHKITKRGQNVTFRCDPISEHNRLYWYRQTLGQGPEFLTYFQNEAQLEKSRLLSDRFSAERPKGSFSTLEIQRTEQGDSAMYLCASSLAFGQMREETQYFGPGTRLLVL.

This chain joins TRBV18 and TRBJ1-1. The germline gives CDR1 KGHSH, CDR2 LQKENI. CDR3 size: 13 residues. CDR3 region: CASSPSTAEGAFF. The full variable domain, with the rest looked up from reference TRBV18 and TRBJ1-1, is NAGVMQNPRHLVRRRGQEARLRCSPMKGHSHVYWYRQLPEEGLKFMVYLQKENIIDESGMPKERFSAEFPKEGPSILRIQQVVRGDSAAYFCASSPSTAEGAFFGQGTRLTVV.

The chain is built from TRBV12-3 or TRBV12-4 and TRBJ2-1; TCRdb gives TRBD1 as the D gene, but with no DNA this cannot be confirmed. The CDR3 has 15 amino acids. CDR3 loop: CASSVRRQGADEQFF.

The chain uses TRBV24-1 and TRBJ1-2. CDR1 and CDR2 from the germline V gene are KGHDR and SFDVKD. The CDR3 totals 14 residues. This CDR3 reads CATSDPGTGYGYTF.

This chain joins TRBV20-1 and TRBJ2-2; TCRdb gives TRBD2 as the D gene, but with no DNA this cannot be confirmed. The CDR3 extends over 15 amino acids. CDR1 and CDR2 from the germline V gene are DFQATT and SNEGSKA (reference sequence). The CDR3 reads CSATLAGGNTGELFF.

The chain employs TRBV30 and TRBJ1-2; the TCRdb call, TRBD1, lacks DNA for checking. CDR1 and CDR2 from the germline V gene are GTSNPN and SVGIG (reference sequence). The CDR3 contains 12 residues. The CDR3 spells CASQQGALGYTF.

CDR3 amino acids: CATSRGESGEKLFF. The genes are TRBV15 and TRBJ1-4. CDR1 and CDR2 (germline): LNHNV, YYDKDF (reference sequence). The CDR3 runs to 14 residues. The full variable domain, rest sourced from reference TRBV15 and TRBJ1-4, is DAMVIQNPRYQVTQFGKPVTLSCSQTLNHNVMYWYQQKSSQAPKLLFHYYDKDFNNEADTPDNFQSRRPNTSFCFLDIRSPGLGDTAMYLCATSRGESGEKLFFGSGTQLSVL.

This chain links TRBV19 with TRBJ2-1; TCRdb calls TRBD2, which cannot be checked without DNA. The CDR3 contains 15 residues. CDR1 is LNHDA, CDR2 SQIVND, per germline (reference sequence). CDR3 region: CASSALLQPHNEQFF. Looking up the rest from reference TRBV19 and TRBJ2-1 gives the full variable domain: DGGITQSPKYLFRKEGQNVTLSCEQNLNHDAMYWYRQDPGQGLRLIYYSQIVNDFQKGDIAEGYSVSREKKESFPLTVTSAQKNPTAFYLCASSALLQPHNEQFFGPGTRLTVL.

J is TRBJ2-7 and V is TRBV10-3; TCRdb picks TRBD1, but there is no DNA to check that call. This CDR3 comprises 16 residues. The germline V gene encodes CDR1 ENHRY and CDR2 SYGVKD. CDR3 in amino acids: CAISESDRVGTYEQYF.

The chain is built from TRBV19 and TRBJ1-5; the D call of TRBD1 rests on TCRdb alone, since no DNA is present to check it. Germline CDR1 and CDR2: LNHDA and SQIVND (reference sequence). The CDR3 sequence is 16 residues long. CDR3 sequence: CASSRGRDRSNQPQHF.

The J gene is TRBJ2-1, the V gene TRBV10-2; TCRdb lists TRBD2, though no DNA is available to test this call. Germline lookup yields CDR1 WSHSY and CDR2 SAAADI. This CDR3 has 13 amino acids. The CDR3 is CASSGASVGEQFF.

J is TRBJ2-7 and V is TRBV6-5; TCRdb selects TRBD1, and the lack of DNA leaves this call unchecked. The germline V gene has CDR1 MNHEY and CDR2 SVGAGI. This CDR3 has 15 amino acids. The CDR3 reads CASSYSGGNVYEQYF.

V usage is TRBV20-1 and J usage is TRBJ2-7; absent DNA, TCRdb's TRBD2 call cannot be checked. Germline CDR1 reads DFQATT; CDR2 reads SNEGSKA (reference sequence). The CDR3 runs 18 residues. The CDR3 region is CSARGGLAGVLGHYEQYF.